One and the same sample provided the 20 T cell receptor beta chains below, sequenced in a study of neurological immune-mediated disorders. Time point specified: technical triplicate 3. MiXCR, applied by TCRdb to the 5' RACE reads, yields one record per CDR3 protein. The sample contains approximately 28,000 distinct CDR3 sequences, roughly a sixth of which appear only once. Material: CD4+ T cells from blood. The receptor set was obtained from a female donor with HTLV-1-associated myelopathy (HAM/TSP).

This clonotype showed up just a few times. A much more abundant neighbour one base away suggests this may be a read error. This CDR3 is CGASGIWEQFF. CDR3 bases: TGCGGGGCTAGCGGGATTTGGGAGCAGTTCTTC. V gene TRBV21-1 combines with J gene TRBJ2-1; TRBD2 is the table's D call and was not checked against the DNA. TRBV21-1 is described as a pseudogene. The CDR3 has 11 amino acids.

Ten or more counts support this clonotype. The V gene is TRBV11-2, the J gene TRBJ1-1, with D unresolved. Germline V gives CDR1 SGHAT, CDR2 FQNNGV. The CDR3 runs 14 residues. V lost 1 base and J lost 1, with 7 bases in between. CDR3 coding DNA: TGTGCCAGCAGCTTAGCCGCAGGGAACACTGAAGCTTTCTTT. Residues: CASSLAAGNTEAFF.

As to this clonotype: The DNA is left out, because the CDR3 cannot be placed on it with certainty; the CDR3 is given as TCRdb lists it. The rearrangement joins TRBV5-6 to TRBJ1-3; no DNA check was done on the table's D call, TRBD1. Ends included, the CDR3 has 21 residues. CDR1 is SGHDT, CDR2 YYEEEE, per germline. The CDR3 here is CASSFYICSASPTGDGNTIYF.

This clonotype was detected many times. This chain links TRBV7-2 with TRBJ1-1; D is uncertain. Trimming shortened V by 2 bases and J by 5 bases, and 12 bases separated the two germline ends. Germline V lookup: CDR1 SGHTA, CDR2 FQGNSA. The CDR3 has 14 residues. This CDR3 is CASSLSPAGTEAFF. The CDR3 region has the DNA TGTGCCAGCAGCTTAAGCCCCGCGGGGACTGAAGCTTTCTTT.

As concerns this clonotype: Because the CDR3's place on the DNA is in doubt, the DNA is left out and the CDR3 is given as listed by TCRdb. This CDR3 is CASSFYICSARDLSGRAADTQYF. V and J are TRBV7-6 and TRBJ2-3; TRBD2 was called by the table and not checked on the DNA. The germline gives CDR1 SGHVS, CDR2 FNYEAQ. Inclusive of both ends, the CDR3 amounts to 23 amino acids.

This clonotype was seen at least ten times. The chain recombines TRBV19 with TRBJ2-5; 9 bases line up with TRBD2. This CDR3 contains 14 residues. After removal of 6 bases from V and 5 bases from J, the junction contained 7 bases not matched to a gene. Germline V lookup: CDR1 LNHDA, CDR2 SQIVND (reference sequence). DNA for the CDR3: TGTGCCAGTAGCTCGGGACTAGCTGCGGAGACCCAGTACTTC. It encodes CASSSGLAAETQYF.

This clonotype came up many times. The V and J genes are TRBV6-6 and TRBJ2-7; D gene uncertain. V lost 6 bases to trimming and J lost 3 bases, with 6 bases between them. Looked up from germline, CDR1 is MNHNY and CDR2 is SVGAGI (reference sequence). This CDR3 contains 11 residues. CDR3 residues: CASRSLYEQYF. The CDR3 region has the DNA TGTGCCAGCAGATCCCTCTACGAGCAGTACTTC.

This clonotype came up many times. The gene calls are TRBV29-1 and TRBJ2-1; D unresolved. The germline V gene encodes CDR1 SQVTM and CDR2 ANQGSEA. CDR3 length: 12 residues. V shed 0 bases and J shed 11 bases, with 11 bases lying between them. The CDR3: CSVEDLEGKQFF. The CDR3 coding sequence is TGCAGCGTTGAAGATCTTGAAGGAAAGCAGTTCTTC.

This clonotype was seen ten or more times. CDR3 sequence: CASSPRTYTGELFF. The CDR3 nucleotides read TGCGCCAGCAGCCCCCGGACCTACACCGGGGAGCTGTTTTTT. The chain employs TRBV5-1 and TRBJ2-2; no clear D gene. V lost 4 bases and J 3 bases, leaving 10 bases between the germline ends. Looked up from germline, CDR1 is SGHRS and CDR2 is YFSETQ. The CDR3 runs to 14 residues.

By share of the sample, this clonotype is medium-sized. This chain links TRBV29-1 with TRBJ1-1, with D possibly matching TRBD1 (6 bases). V shed 3 bases and J shed 3 bases, with 14 bases lying between them. Germline values: CDR1 SQVTM, CDR2 ANQGSEA. This CDR3 has 14 amino acids. CDR3 nucleotide sequence: TGCAGCGTTGAGAGGGGGACAATTCACACTGAAGCTTTCTTT. Its protein is CSVERGTIHTEAFF.

This clonotype showed up many times. The chain is built from TRBV12-3 or TRBV12-4 and TRBJ2-5; D unresolved. V lost 3 bases and J lost 5, with 7 bases in between. The CDR3 sequence is 12 residues long. CDR3 sequence (DNA): TGTGCCAGCAGTTTGGGTCCCGAGACCCAGTACTTC. Protein product: CASSLGPETQYF.

A remark on this clonotype: A much larger clone differs from this one at a single base, so this may be a read error. The chain recombines TRBV20-1 with TRBJ1-1, with D possibly being TRBD1 (5 bases). CDR1 DFQATT and CDR2 SNEGSKA come from the germline V gene (reference sequence). The CDR3 runs to 15 residues. Here the CDR3 reads CSARDSGNRHPEDFF. DNA of the CDR3: TGCAGTGCTAGAGATTCAGGGAACCGCCACCCTGAAGATTTCTTT.

This clonotype was seen repeatedly, ten times or more. The chain employs TRBV7-2 and TRBJ2-7, with D hard to call. CDR1 and CDR2 (germline): SGHTA, FQGNSA. The CDR3 contains 13 residues. Trimming left V 1 base short and J 5 bases short, with 9 bases between. In nucleotides, the CDR3 is TGTGCCAGCAGCTTAGAGGGCTGGGACGAGCAGTACTTC. Its protein product is CASSLEGWDEQYF. The full variable domain, rest sourced from reference TRBV7-2 and TRBJ2-7, is GAGVSQSPSNKVTEKGKDVELRCDPISGHTALYWYRQSLGQGLEFLIYFQGNSAPDKSGLPSDRFSAERTGGSVSTLTIQRTQQEDSAVYLCASSLEGWDEQYFGPGTRLTVT.

This clonotype was found many times. The V call is TRBV7-2, the J call TRBJ2-2; TRBD2 agrees at 8 bases. After removal of 5 bases from V and 7 bases from J, the junction contained 9 bases not matched to a gene. The CDR3 spans 15 residues. The germline V gene encodes CDR1 SGHTA and CDR2 FQGNSA. DNA of the CDR3: TGTGCCAGCAGCCAGGGACTAGGGTTCATCGGGGAGCTGTTTTTT. This translates into CASSQGLGFIGELFF.

This rearrangement joins TRBV24-1 to TRBJ2-3; 9 nucleotides match TRBD2. The ends lost 7 bases at V and 2 bases at J; junction bases unmatched: 9. The CDR3 has 16 amino acids. Germline assignment: CDR1 KGHDR and CDR2 SFDVKD. CDR3 region: CATSPSGVISTDTQYF. CDR3 nucleotide sequence: TGTGCCACCAGCCCTAGCGGGGTGATATCCACAGATACGCAGTATTTT.

Only a few counts were recorded for this clonotype. CDR3 residues: CATSGGGHNEQFF. Here the CDR3 DNA reads TGTGCCACCAGCGGGGGAGGGCACAATGAGCAGTTCTTC. The rearrangement joins TRBV24-1 to TRBJ2-1, with 7 bases lining up with TRBD2. CDR3 length: 13 amino acids. The germline V gene encodes CDR1 KGHDR and CDR2 SFDVKD. J lost 5 bases, V lost 7 bases, and 4 bases had no gene match.

There are many counts of this clonotype. CDR3 amino acids: CSARPPRGPGEKLFF. The CDR3 region has the DNA TGCAGTGCTAGACCGCCCCGGGGGCCCGGTGAAAAACTGTTTTTT. This sequence joins TRBV20-1 and TRBJ1-4, with D possibly TRBD1 on 6 matching bases. V was pared by 2 bases and J by 7 bases, with 17 bases between. Germline CDR1 DFQATT, CDR2 SNEGSKA (reference sequence). The CDR3 is made up of 15 amino acids.

This clonotype was seen at least ten times. V usage is TRBV7-2 and J usage is TRBJ1-2, with D perhaps matching TRBD1 (6 bases). The germline V gene encodes CDR1 SGHTA and CDR2 FQGNSA. The CDR3 length is 16 residues. With 1 base removed from V and 3 bases from J, the gap between germline ends came to 15 bases. The CDR3 reads CASSLEGVSTDYGYTF. Written as DNA, the CDR3 is TGTGCCAGCAGCTTAGAGGGGGTCAGCACCGACTATGGCTACACCTTC.

Only one count was recorded for this clonotype. The chain has TRBV7-2 and TRBJ2-3; weak D call: TRBD2 (6 bases). Germline V gives CDR1 SGHTA, CDR2 FQGNSA. Trimming took 5 bases from V and 6 from J, leaving 12 bases between them. CDR3 size: 13 residues. CDR3 DNA sequence: TGTGCCAGCAGCGAAGAGGGGAGGGATACGCAGTATTTT. Encoded protein: CASSEEGRDTQYF.

The chain is built from TRBV5-1 and TRBJ2-2, with 8 nucleotides matching TRBD2. Germline lookup yields CDR1 SGHRS and CDR2 YFSETQ. V shed 4 bases and J 6 bases; nucleotides not matched to a gene: 8. This CDR3 has 15 amino acids. CDR3 in DNA: TGCGCCAGCAGCGCGGACGGGGGGGACGCCGGGGAGCTGTTTTTT. Encoded protein: CASSADGGDAGELFF.